This T cell receptor beta chain was profiled in a study of blood T cell repertoires in COVID-19. In the study overall: Spain, Italy and the United States supplied samples that represented acute and convalescent COVID-19. PBMCs, B-cell-depleted T cells, or T cells were the source of the cDNA or gDNA that made up the material.

Per the original methods: Estimation of nucleated cell counts relied on the amplification of reference gene primers. TCRdb's table, derived via immunoSEQ multiplex PCR, lists solely in-frame clones and lacks some. The V and J calls and clone size were taken over from that table, and D and trimming were inferred from the DNA. Of 100,000 to 120,000 clones listed, about 75% were seen once; the top ten hold approximately 16%. In germline, CDR1 is KGHSH, CDR2 LQKENI. CDR3 length: 16 amino acids. J gave up 0 bases and V 3 bases, and 5 bases lay outside the gene matches. Sequencing was carried out using peripheral blood. The receptor's source is a woman aged 80 or older with active or convalescent COVID-19. This sequence joins TRBV18 and TRBJ2-7, with 10 bases identical to TRBD1. The CDR3 protein is CASSPNRTGGSYEQYF. The CDR3 DNA reads as TGTGCCAGCTCACCGAATCGGACAGGGGGCTCCTACGAGCAGTACTTC.